One sample yielded the 25 T cell receptor beta chains listed below, sequenced in a study of T cell responses to AZD1222 COVID-19 vaccine. Clones were sequenced by immunoSEQ multiplex PCR, and TCRdb holds only the in-frame ones, with some missing. This table has 95,000 to 150,000 clones, 75% to 90% appearing once. The sample in question was peripheral blood, obtained 28 days after the second AZD1222 dose. The source is an adult who received the AZD1222 COVID-19 vaccine.

The chain combines TRBV6-4 with TRBJ1-6, with D possibly TRBD1 on 6 matching bases. Trimming took off 4 bases at V and 9 bases at J, with 13 bases between the two ends. CDR3 length: 14 amino acids. Germline assignment: CDR1 MRHNA and CDR2 SNTAGT. The CDR3 loop is CASSVQQGGSPLHF. The CDR3, as DNA: TGTGCCAGCAGTGTCCAACAGGGTGGTTCACCCCTCCACTTT.

The J gene is TRBJ1-3, the V gene TRBV12-3 or TRBV12-4; D remains unclear. The CDR3 contains 13 residues. Trimming pared 4 bases from V and 3 bases from J, leaving 7 bases between. The CDR3 nucleotides are TGTGCCAGCAGTTACGGGCATGGAAACACCATATATTTT. The encoded protein is CASSYGHGNTIYF.

The chain joins TRBV24-1 to TRBJ1-2, with 7 bases lining up with TRBD1. Trimming removed 4 bases from V and 8 bases from J; junction bases left unmatched: 6. This CDR3 contains 13 residues. The germline CDR1 and CDR2 sequences are KGHDR and SFDVKD. The DNA of the CDR3 is TGTGCCACCAGTGAGGGGACAGAGGGCGGCTACACCTTC. The encoded protein is CATSEGTEGGYTF.

The rearrangement joins TRBV9 to TRBJ1-6; TRBD1 might be the D (5 bases). The CDR3 contains 14 residues. V dropped 5 bases and J dropped 5 bases, with 11 bases sitting between them. CDR1 is SGDLS and CDR2 is YYNGEE in the germline V gene. The DNA for the CDR3 is TGTGCCAGCAGGGCGGGCAGGGATAATTCACCCCTCCACTTT. It specifies CASRAGRDNSPLHF.

V and J are TRBV19 and TRBJ1-2; TRBD1 is a possible D gene (6 bases). The CDR3 contains 13 residues. Germline CDR1 reads LNHDA; CDR2 reads SQIVND (reference sequence). CDR3 in amino acids: CGTAGGGSYGYTF. Written as DNA, the CDR3 is TGTGGCACGGCCGGTGGGGGCAGCTATGGCTACACCTTC.

The rearrangement links TRBV3-1 (or the pseudogene TRBV3-2) to TRBJ2-2, with 10 bases fitting TRBD1. The CDR3 length is 17 residues. Trimming removed 2 bases from V and 3 bases from J; junction bases left unmatched: 6. Per germline, CDR1 LGHDT and CDR2 YNNKEL (reference sequence). The CDR3 loop reads CASSQWDRGGHTGELFF. The CDR3 region has the DNA TGTGCCAGCAGCCAATGGGACAGGGGAGGACACACCGGGGAGCTGTTTTTT.

This sequence joins TRBV19 and TRBJ1-6; D is perhaps TRBD1 (6 bases). The germline V gene has CDR1 LNHDA and CDR2 SQIVND (reference sequence). V lost 5 bases and J lost 8, with 13 bases in between. This CDR3 is 14 amino acids long. Here the CDR3 DNA reads TGTGCCAGTAGTTCAGGGGTTAGTTATTCACCCCTCCACTTT. As protein: CASSSGVSYSPLHF.

This chain links TRBV28 with TRBJ1-1, with D hard to call. CDR3 length: 14 residues. Germline V gene data show CDR1 as MDHEN and CDR2 as SYDVKM. Trimming took off 8 bases at V and 1 base at J, with 14 bases between the two ends. CDR3 sequence (DNA): TGTGCCAGCCCCCCCCGGGGAGCGAACACTGAAGCTTTCTTT. Encoded protein: CASPPRGANTEAFF.

The chain joins TRBV28 to TRBJ1-6, with D possibly being TRBD1 (5 bases). This CDR3 spans 17 amino acids. V shed 3 bases and J shed 6 bases, with 18 bases lying between them. Per the germline V gene, CDR1 is MDHEN and CDR2 is SYDVKM. CDR3 nucleotide sequence: TGTGCCAGCAGTTTTTTCGGCGGAGGGAGGGGTAATTCACCCCTCCACTTT. The encoded protein is CASSFFGGGRGNSPLHF. The full variable domain, completed using reference TRBV28 and TRBJ1-6, is DVKVTQSSRYLVKRTGEKVFLECVQDMDHENMFWYRQDPGLGLRLIYFSYDVKMKEKGDIPEGYSVSREKKERFSLILESASTNQTSMYLCASSFFGGGRGNSPLHFGNGTRLTVT.

Of note for this clone: This CDR3 is also generated by other DNA sequences in the sample. V and J are TRBV5-1 and TRBJ2-7, with TRBD1 matching over 8 bases. The germline gives CDR1 SGHRS, CDR2 YFSETQ. The CDR3 is 14 residues long. The V segment lost 3 bases and the J segment 0 bases; nucleotides outside the gene matches: 2. DNA for the CDR3: TGCGCCAGCAGCTCCGGACAGGGCTCCTACGAGCAGTACTTC. Translation gives CASSSGQGSYEQYF.

V is TRBV6-5 and J is TRBJ2-3; a weak D match, TRBD2 (6 bases). Germline CDR1 MNHEY, CDR2 SVGAGI. Trimming removed 6 bases at V and 3 bases at J, with 16 bases between. This CDR3 spans 15 amino acids. In DNA, the CDR3 is TGTGCCAGCAGGTCTGGTTTGGGGGGAACAGATACGCAGTATTTT. Its translation: CASRSGLGGTDTQYF.

In this sample, this clone turned up a few times. This rearrangement joins TRBV7-2 to TRBJ2-3; 7 nucleotides agree with TRBD2. The ends lost 1 base at V and 6 bases at J; junction bases unmatched: 13. The germline V gene encodes CDR1 SGHTA and CDR2 FQGNSA. The CDR3 consists of 17 residues. For the CDR3, the DNA is TGTGCCAGCAGCTTAGTGTACGGCGCTCGGGGGGACGATACGCAGTATTTT. Translation: CASSLVYGARGDDTQYF.

J is TRBJ2-7 and V is TRBV4-1; D not certain. V lost 0 bases to trimming and J lost 6 bases, with 15 bases between them. This CDR3 is 15 amino acids long. The germline V gene has CDR1 MGHRA and CDR2 YSYEKL. CDR3 sequence reads: CASSQDMADPLEQYF. CDR3 nucleotides: TGCGCCAGCAGCCAAGATATGGCAGATCCCCTCGAGCAGTACTTC.

The chain combines TRBV2 with TRBJ1-2; 11 positions agree with TRBD1. V shed 6 bases, J shed 6 bases, and the junction held 6 bases outside the gene matches. The CDR3 loop spans 14 amino acids. Looked up from germline, CDR1 is SNHLY and CDR2 is FYNNEI. The CDR3 nucleotides read TGTGCCAGCAGAGAATTGGGACAGGGGGATGGCTACACCTTC. Encoded protein: CASRELGQGDGYTF.

The chain carries TRBV7-9 and TRBJ1-4, with D possibly matching TRBD1 (6 bases). The V and J ends lost 5 bases and 7 bases respectively, with 14 bases between them. CDR3 length: 14 residues. The germline gives CDR1 SEHNR, CDR2 FQNEAQ (reference sequence). The chain's CDR3 is CASSPGTQAEKLFF. CDR3 nucleotide sequence: TGTGCCAGCAGCCCTGGGACACAGGCTGAAAAACTGTTTTTT.

CDR3 residues: CASRRFDEQFF. Written as DNA, the CDR3 is TGTGCCAGCAGGAGGTTCGATGAGCAGTTCTTC. This chain links TRBV6-5 with TRBJ2-1; no reliable D call. This CDR3 has 11 residues. Germline CDR1 and CDR2: MNHEY and SVGAGI. Trimming cost V 6 bases and J 8 bases, with 8 bases left between them.

V usage is TRBV2 and J usage is TRBJ1-5; D gene uncertain. CDR3 length: 12 amino acids. V was shortened by 4 bases and J by 4 bases, with 5 bases between the two germline ends. Looked up from germline, CDR1 is SNHLY and CDR2 is FYNNEI. The CDR3 here is CASSGTNQPQHF. CDR3 in DNA: TGTGCCAGCAGTGGGACGAATCAGCCCCAGCATTTT.

The J gene is TRBJ2-7, the V gene TRBV7-9; D could derive from TRBD1 or TRBD2 (6 bases each). Trimming shortened V by 3 bases and J by 6 bases, and 12 bases separated the two germline ends. Germline CDR1 SEHNR, CDR2 FQNEAQ (reference sequence). The CDR3 is 13 residues long. CDR3 sequence: CASSFSQGGEQYF. CDR3 DNA: TGTGCCAGCAGCTTCTCACAGGGAGGCGAGCAGTACTTC.

This clone was seen a handful of times. The chain recombines TRBV19 with TRBJ2-7, with TRBD1 matching over 8 bases. Germline V gene sequence: CDR1 LNHDA, CDR2 SQIVND (reference sequence). The CDR3 is 13 residues long. V lost 3 bases to trimming and J lost 3 bases; unmatched junction nucleotides: 1. The CDR3 reads CASSIGQGYEQYF. CDR3 bases: TGTGCCAGTAGTATCGGACAGGGCTACGAGCAGTACTTC. The full variable domain, rest sourced from reference TRBV19 and TRBJ2-7, is DGGITQSPKYLFRKEGQNVTLSCEQNLNHDAMYWYRQDPGQGLRLIYYSQIVNDFQKGDIAEGYSVSREKKESFPLTVTSAQKNPTAFYLCASSIGQGYEQYFGPGTRLTVT.

This clone turned up a few times. This chain connects TRBV5-1 to TRBJ1-4, with D unclear. Germline CDR1 and CDR2: SGHRS and YFSETQ. The CDR3 covers 13 residues. Trimming cost V 0 bases and J 5 bases, with 5 bases left between them. This CDR3 reads CASSLEANEKLFF. The CDR3 nucleotides are TGCGCCAGCAGCTTGGAAGCAAATGAAAAACTGTTTTTT. Together with reference TRBV5-1 and TRBJ1-4, the CDR3 gives the full variable domain: KAGVTQTPRYLIKTRGQQVTLSCSPISGHRSVSWYQQTPGQGLQFLFEYFSETQRNKGNFPGRFSGRQFSNSRSEMNVSTLELGDSALYLCASSLEANEKLFFGSGTQLSVL.

The chain links TRBV27 to TRBJ1-2, with 7 bases matching TRBD1. Germline V gene data show CDR1 as MNHEY and CDR2 as SMNVEV (reference sequence). V lost 4 bases to trimming and J lost 2 bases; unmatched junction nucleotides: 1. The CDR3 totals 13 residues. CDR3 nucleotides: TGTGCCAGCAGTTCGGGACAGAACTATGGCTACACCTTC. This translates into CASSSGQNYGYTF.

The sample holds one count of this clone. The chain employs TRBV7-9 and TRBJ2-2, with 10 nucleotides matching TRBD1. Per germline, CDR1 SEHNR and CDR2 FQNEAQ (reference sequence). The junction had 9 bases not matched to a gene; V was cut back by 7 bases and J by 4 bases. This CDR3 has 16 amino acids. CDR3 sequence reads: CASTFGDRGRTGELFF. Written as DNA, the CDR3 is TGTGCCAGCACCTTCGGGGACAGGGGACGCACCGGGGAGCTGTTTTTT.

The rearrangement links TRBV6-2 or TRBV6-3 to TRBJ2-3; D ambiguous. The V end was cut by 6 bases, the J end by 2 bases, with 6 bases between. CDR3 size: 12 residues. The germline V gene has CDR1 MNHEY and CDR2 SVGEGT. The CDR3 sequence is CASSIYTDTQYF. In nucleotides, the CDR3 is TGTGCCAGCAGCATCTACACAGATACGCAGTATTTT.

In its sample, this clone was seen once. The chain joins TRBV9 to TRBJ1-4; the D is unclear. Trimming shortened V by 3 bases and J by 8 bases, and 8 bases separated the two germline ends. The CDR3 has 12 amino acids. CDR1 and CDR2 from the germline V gene are SGDLS and YYNGEE. CDR3: CASSADREKLFF. The CDR3 DNA follows: TGTGCCAGCAGCGCAGACCGGGAAAAACTGTTTTTT.

The chain has TRBV7-2 and TRBJ1-3; TRBD1 might be the D (5 bases). The CDR3 sequence is 16 residues long. Germline-derived CDR1 and CDR2 are SGHTA and FQGNSA. V lost 4 bases and J lost 2, with 15 bases in between. The DNA of the CDR3 is TGTGCCAGCAGCTGGCGGGAGGGGACGGCTGGAAACACCATATATTTT. Amino acid sequence: CASSWREGTAGNTIYF.